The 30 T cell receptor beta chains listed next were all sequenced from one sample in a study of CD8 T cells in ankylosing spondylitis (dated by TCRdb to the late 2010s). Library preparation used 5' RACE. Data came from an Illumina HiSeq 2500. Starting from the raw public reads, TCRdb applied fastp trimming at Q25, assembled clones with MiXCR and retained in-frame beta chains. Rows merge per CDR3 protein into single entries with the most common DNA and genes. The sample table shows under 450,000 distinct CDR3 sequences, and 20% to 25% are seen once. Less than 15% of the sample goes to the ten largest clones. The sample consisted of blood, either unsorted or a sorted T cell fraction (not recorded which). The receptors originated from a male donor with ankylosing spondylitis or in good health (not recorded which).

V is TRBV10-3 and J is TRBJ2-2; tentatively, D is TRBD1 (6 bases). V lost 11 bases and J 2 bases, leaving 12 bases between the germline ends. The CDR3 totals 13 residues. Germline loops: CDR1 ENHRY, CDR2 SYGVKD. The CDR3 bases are TGTGCCGCATGGGACAAAAACACCGGGGAGCTGTTTTTT. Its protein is CAAWDKNTGELFF.

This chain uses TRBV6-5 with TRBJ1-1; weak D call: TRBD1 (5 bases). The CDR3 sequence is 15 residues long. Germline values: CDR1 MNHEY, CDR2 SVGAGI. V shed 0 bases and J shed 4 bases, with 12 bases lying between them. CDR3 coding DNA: TGTGCCAGCAGTTACTCGGGGCAGGGAGGCACTGAAGCTTTCTTT. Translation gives CASSYSGQGGTEAFF.

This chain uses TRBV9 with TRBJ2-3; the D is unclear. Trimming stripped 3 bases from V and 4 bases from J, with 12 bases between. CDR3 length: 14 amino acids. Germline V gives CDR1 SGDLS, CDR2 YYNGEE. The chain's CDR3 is CASSDRRQADTQYF. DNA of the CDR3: TGTGCCAGCAGCGATCGTCGGCAGGCAGATACGCAGTATTTT.

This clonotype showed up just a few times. Written as DNA, the CDR3 is TGCGCCAGCAGCCCAAGGACAGGGGAAGGCAATGAGCAGTTCTTC. This codes for CASSPRTGEGNEQFF. J is TRBJ2-1 and V is TRBV5-1; 9 nucleotides agree with TRBD1. From germline, CDR1 is SGHRS and CDR2 YFSETQ. Trimming at V came to 4 bases and at J to 6 bases, leaving 8 bases not matched to a gene. The CDR3 consists of 15 residues.

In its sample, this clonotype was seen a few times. CDR3 coding DNA: TGTGCCAGCACCGGGGACAGACACACCGGGGAGCTGTTTTTT. Translating gives CASTGDRHTGELFF. This chain joins TRBV12-3 or TRBV12-4 and TRBJ2-2, with 7 bases that match TRBD1. This CDR3 is built from 14 residues. Trimming at V came to 7 bases and at J to 3 bases, leaving 5 bases not matched to a gene.

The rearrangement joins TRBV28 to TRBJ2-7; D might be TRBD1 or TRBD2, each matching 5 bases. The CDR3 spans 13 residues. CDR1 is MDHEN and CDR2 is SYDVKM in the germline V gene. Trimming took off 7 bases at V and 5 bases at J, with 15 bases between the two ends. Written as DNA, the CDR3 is TGTGCCAGCAAAAGGCCATGGGGGAACGAGCAGTACTTC. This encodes CASKRPWGNEQYF.

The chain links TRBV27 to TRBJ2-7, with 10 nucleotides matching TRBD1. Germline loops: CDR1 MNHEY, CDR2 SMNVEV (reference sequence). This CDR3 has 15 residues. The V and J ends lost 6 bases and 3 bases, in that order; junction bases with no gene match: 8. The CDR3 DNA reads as TGTGCCAGCAGGCCGAGACAGGGGGCTTACTACGAGCAGTACTTC. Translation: CASRPRQGAYYEQYF.

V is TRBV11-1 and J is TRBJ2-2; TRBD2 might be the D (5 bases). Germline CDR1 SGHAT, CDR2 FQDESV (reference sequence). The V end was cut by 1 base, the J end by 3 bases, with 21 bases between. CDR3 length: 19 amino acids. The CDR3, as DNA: TGTGCCAGCAGCTTAGTTGGAGGTCTGCCTAACCGGGACACCGGGGAGCTGTTTTTT. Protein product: CASSLVGGLPNRDTGELFF.

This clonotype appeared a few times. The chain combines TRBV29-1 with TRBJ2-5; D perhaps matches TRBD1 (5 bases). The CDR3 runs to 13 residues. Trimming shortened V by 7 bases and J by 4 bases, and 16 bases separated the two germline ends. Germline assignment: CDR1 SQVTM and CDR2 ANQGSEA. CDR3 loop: CSARKGLSETQYF. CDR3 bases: TGCAGCGCTAGAAAGGGGTTATCAGAGACCCAGTACTTC.

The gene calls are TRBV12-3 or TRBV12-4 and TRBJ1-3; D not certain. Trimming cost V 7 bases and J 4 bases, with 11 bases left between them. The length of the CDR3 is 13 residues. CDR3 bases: TGTGCCAGCACCGGGGATTCGGGAAACACCATATATTTT. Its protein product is CASTGDSGNTIYF.

CDR3 in DNA: TGCAGCGTTTGGAGCGGGGGGTCCAAAAACATTCAGTACTTC. The encoded protein is CSVWSGGSKNIQYF. The chain combines TRBV29-1 with TRBJ2-4; 9 bases line up with TRBD2. J was trimmed by 2 bases and V by 5 bases; bases with no gene match: 4. CDR1 SQVTM and CDR2 ANQGSEA come from the germline V gene. The CDR3 length is 14 residues.

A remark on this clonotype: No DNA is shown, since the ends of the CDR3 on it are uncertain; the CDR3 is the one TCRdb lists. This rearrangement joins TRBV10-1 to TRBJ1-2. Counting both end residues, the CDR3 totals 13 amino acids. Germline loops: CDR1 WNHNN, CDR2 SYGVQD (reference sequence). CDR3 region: CASSTSEGYGYTF.

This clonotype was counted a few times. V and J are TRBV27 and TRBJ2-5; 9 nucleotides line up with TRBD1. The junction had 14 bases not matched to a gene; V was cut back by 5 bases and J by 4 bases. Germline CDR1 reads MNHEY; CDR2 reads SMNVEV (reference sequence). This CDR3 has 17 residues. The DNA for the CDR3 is TGTGCCAGCAGTGCCCTCTCCGGGACAGGGTGGAGAGAGACCCAGTACTTC. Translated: CASSALSGTGWRETQYF.

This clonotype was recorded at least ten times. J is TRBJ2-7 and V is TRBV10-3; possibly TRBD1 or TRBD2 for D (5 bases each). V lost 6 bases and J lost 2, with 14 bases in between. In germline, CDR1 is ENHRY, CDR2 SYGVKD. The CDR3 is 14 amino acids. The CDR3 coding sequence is TGTGCCATCAGCAGGACTTTAGGGGCCTACGAGCAGTACTTC. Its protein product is CAISRTLGAYEQYF.

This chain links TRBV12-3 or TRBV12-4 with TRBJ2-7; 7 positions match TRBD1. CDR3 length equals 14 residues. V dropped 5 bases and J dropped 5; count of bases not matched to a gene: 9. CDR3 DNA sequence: TGTGCCAGCAGTCCAGACAGGGTTGGGGACGAGCAGTACTTC. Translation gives CASSPDRVGDEQYF.

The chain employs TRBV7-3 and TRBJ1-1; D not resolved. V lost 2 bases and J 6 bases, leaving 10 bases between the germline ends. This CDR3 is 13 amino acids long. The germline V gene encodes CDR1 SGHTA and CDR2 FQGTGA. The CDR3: CASSLVLESEAFF. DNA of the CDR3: TGTGCCAGCAGCTTAGTTTTGGAATCTGAAGCTTTCTTT.

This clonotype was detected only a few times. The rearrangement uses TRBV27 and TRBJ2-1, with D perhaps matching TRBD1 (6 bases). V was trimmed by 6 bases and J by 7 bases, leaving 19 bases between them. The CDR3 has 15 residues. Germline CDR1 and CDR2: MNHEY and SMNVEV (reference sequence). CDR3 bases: TGTGCCAGCAGCGAGTTTGCAGGGGTTGTTAATGAGCAGTTCTTC. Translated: CASSEFAGVVNEQFF.

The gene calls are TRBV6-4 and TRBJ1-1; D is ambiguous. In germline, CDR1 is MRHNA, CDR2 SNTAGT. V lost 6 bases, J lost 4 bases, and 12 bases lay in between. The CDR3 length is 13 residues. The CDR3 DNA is TGTGCCAGCAGCCCCTACCCGACCACTGAAGCTTTCTTT. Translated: CASSPYPTTEAFF.

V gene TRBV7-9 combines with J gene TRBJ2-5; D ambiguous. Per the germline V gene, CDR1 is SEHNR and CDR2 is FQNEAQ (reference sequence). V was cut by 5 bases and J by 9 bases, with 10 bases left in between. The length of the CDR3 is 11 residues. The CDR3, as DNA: TGTGCCAGCAGCGATGACCCGGCCCAGTACTTC. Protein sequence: CASSDDPAQYF.

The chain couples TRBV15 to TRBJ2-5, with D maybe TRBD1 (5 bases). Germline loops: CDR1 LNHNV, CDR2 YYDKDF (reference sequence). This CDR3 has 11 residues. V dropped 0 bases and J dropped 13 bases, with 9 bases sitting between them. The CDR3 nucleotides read TGTGCCACCAGCAGAGAAGGGGCCCGGTACTTC. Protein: CATSREGARYF. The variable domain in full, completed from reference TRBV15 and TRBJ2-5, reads DAMVIQNPRYQVTQFGKPVTLSCSQTLNHNVMYWYQQKSSQAPKLLFHYYDKDFNNEADTPDNFQSRRPNTSFCFLDIRSPGLGDTAMYLCATSREGARYFGPGTRLLVL.

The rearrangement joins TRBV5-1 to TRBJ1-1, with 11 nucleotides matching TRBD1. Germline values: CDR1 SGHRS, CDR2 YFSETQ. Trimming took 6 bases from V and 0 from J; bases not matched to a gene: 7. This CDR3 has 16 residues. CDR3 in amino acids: CASNTGQGALNTEAFF. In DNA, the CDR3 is TGCGCCAGCAACACAGGACAGGGGGCATTGAACACTGAAGCTTTCTTT.

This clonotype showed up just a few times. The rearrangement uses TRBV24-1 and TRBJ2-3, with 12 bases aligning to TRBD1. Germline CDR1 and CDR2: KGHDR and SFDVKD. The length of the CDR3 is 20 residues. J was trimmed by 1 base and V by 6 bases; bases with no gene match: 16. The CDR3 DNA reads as TGTGCCACCAGTCTACCACCGGGACAGGGGGCGAGGGTTGGCACAGATACGCAGTATTTT. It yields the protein CATSLPPGQGARVGTDTQYF.

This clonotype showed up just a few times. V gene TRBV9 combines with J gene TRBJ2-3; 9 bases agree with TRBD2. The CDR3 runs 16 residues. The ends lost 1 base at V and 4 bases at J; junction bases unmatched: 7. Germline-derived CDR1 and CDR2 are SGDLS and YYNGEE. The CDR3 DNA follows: TGTGCCAGCAGCGTAAGTAGCGGGGGAACCTCAGATACGCAGTATTTT. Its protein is CASSVSSGGTSDTQYF. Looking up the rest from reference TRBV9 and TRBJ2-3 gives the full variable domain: DSGVTQTPKHLITATGQRVTLRCSPRSGDLSVYWYQQSLDQGLQFLIQYYNGEERAKGNILERFSAQQFPDLHSELNLSSLELGDSALYFCASSVSSGGTSDTQYFGPGTRLTVL.

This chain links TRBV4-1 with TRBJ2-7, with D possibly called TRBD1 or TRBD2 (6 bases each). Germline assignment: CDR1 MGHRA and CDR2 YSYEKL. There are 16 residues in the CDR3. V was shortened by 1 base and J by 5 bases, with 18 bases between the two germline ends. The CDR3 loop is CASSQVYVGGRDEQYF. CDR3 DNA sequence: TGCGCCAGCAGCCAAGTATATGTGGGGGGCAGAGACGAGCAGTACTTC.

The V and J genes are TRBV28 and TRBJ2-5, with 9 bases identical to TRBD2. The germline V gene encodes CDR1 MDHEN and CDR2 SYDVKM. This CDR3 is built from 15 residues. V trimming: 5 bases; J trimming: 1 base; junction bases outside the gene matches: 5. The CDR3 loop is CASSARLAAQETQYF. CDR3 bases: TGTGCCAGCAGTGCCCGACTAGCGGCCCAAGAGACCCAGTACTTC.

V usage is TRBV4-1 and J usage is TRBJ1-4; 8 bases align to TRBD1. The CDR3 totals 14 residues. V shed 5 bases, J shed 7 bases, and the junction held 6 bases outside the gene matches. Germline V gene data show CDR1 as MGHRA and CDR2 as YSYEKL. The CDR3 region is CASSGRDRGEKLFF. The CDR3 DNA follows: TGCGCCAGCAGCGGACGCGACAGGGGTGAAAAACTGTTTTTT.

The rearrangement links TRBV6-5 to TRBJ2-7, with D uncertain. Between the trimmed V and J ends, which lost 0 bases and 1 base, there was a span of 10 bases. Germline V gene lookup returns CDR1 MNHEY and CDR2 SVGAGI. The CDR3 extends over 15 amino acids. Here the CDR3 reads CASSYSPRWSYEQYF. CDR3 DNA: TGTGCCAGCAGTTACTCGCCCAGGTGGTCCTACGAGCAGTACTTC.

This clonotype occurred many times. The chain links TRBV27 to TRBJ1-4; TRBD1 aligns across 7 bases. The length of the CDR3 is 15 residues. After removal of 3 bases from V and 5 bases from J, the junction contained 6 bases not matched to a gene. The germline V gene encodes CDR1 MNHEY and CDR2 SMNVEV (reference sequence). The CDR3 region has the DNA TGTGCCAGCAGTTTGGGACAGCTTAACAATGAAAAACTGTTTTTT. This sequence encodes CASSLGQLNNEKLFF.

The CDR3 protein is CASSASGLGYNEQFF. CDR3 DNA: TGCGCCAGCAGTGCTTCGGGGTTGGGATACAATGAGCAGTTCTTC. V and J are TRBV10-2 and TRBJ2-1, with D perhaps matching TRBD2 (5 bases). V shed 4 bases and J shed 4 bases, with 14 bases lying between them. The germline gives CDR1 WSHSY, CDR2 SAAADI. This CDR3 contains 15 residues.

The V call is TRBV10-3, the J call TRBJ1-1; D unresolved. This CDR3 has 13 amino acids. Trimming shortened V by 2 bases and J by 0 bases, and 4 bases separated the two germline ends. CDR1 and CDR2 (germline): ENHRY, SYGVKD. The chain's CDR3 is CAISEPVNTEAFF. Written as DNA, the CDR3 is TGTGCCATCAGTGAGCCGGTGAACACTGAAGCTTTCTTT.